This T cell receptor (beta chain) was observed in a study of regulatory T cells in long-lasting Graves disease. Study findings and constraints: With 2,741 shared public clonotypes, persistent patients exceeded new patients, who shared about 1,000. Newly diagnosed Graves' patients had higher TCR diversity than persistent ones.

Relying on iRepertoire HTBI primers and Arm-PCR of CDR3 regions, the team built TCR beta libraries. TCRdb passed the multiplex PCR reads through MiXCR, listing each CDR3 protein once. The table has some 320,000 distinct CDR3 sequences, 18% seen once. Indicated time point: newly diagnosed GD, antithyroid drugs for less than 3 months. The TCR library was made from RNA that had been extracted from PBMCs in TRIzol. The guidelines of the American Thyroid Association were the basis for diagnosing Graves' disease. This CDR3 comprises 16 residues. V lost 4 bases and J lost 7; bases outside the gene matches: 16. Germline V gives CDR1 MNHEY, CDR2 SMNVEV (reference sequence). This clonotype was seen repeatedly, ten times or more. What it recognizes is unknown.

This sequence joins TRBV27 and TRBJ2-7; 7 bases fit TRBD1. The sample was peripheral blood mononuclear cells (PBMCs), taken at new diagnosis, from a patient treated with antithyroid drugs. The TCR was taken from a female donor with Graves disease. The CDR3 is CASSSHAGTALGEQYF. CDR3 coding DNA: TGTGCCAGCAGTTCCCACGCAGGGACAGCCCTGGGGGAGCAGTACTTC.